This T cell receptor beta chain was sequenced for a study of T cells in Graves' hyperthyroidism and ophthalmopathy. Points from the study as a whole: Most expanded thyroid clonotypes above 0.001 recurred in blood.

Amplification targeted TCR beta CDR3 regions from RNA transcripts. A set of HTBI primers served as the primers for a first-round RT-PCR of the TCR CDR3. TCRdb redid the calling of the multiplex PCR reads with MiXCR, one entry per CDR3 protein. The sample records approximately 600,000 distinct CDR3 sequences, roughly 15% being singletons. This CDR3 is 15 amino acids long. Germline V CDR1 and CDR2: MNHEY, SVGAGI. V trimming: 6 bases; J trimming: 7 bases; junction bases outside the gene matches: 6. This clonotype has at least ten counts. The antigen remains undetermined. The sample comprised blood. The chain recombines TRBV6-5 with TRBJ2-7; TRBD2 matches 16 bases. This receptor was obtained from a woman in her thirties or forties with Graves' ophthalmopathy. CDR3 in DNA: TGTGCCAGCAGACACGGGACTAGCGGGAGGGGTGAGCAGTACTTC. This translates into CASRHGTSGRGEQYF.